The 16 T cell receptor beta chains below come from one sample, sequenced in a study of read filtering for tumor transcriptome and immune sequencing. Molecular barcoded adaptors covering alpha/delta and beta/gamma chains were used on roughly 400 ng RNA. TCRdb processed the reads anew with MiXCR; each CDR3 protein has one entry. Seen here are 75,000 to 95,000 distinct CDR3 sequences, roughly an eighth observed once, and the top ten hold more than 13%. The sequenced sample was a population of CD138-negative cells sorted from bone marrow. These receptors were collected from a donor aged 40 or over with multiple myeloma.

The chain links TRBV5-1 to TRBJ2-6; D unresolved. Trimming shortened V by 3 bases and J by 0 bases, and 7 bases separated the two germline ends. Germline loops: CDR1 SGHRS, CDR2 YFSETQ. CDR3 length: 15 amino acids. The CDR3 DNA reads as TGCGCCAGCAGCTGGGCAGACTCTGGGGCCAACGTCCTGACTTTC. Translating gives CASSWADSGANVLTF. Full variable domain (missing parts from reference TRBV5-1 and TRBJ2-6): KAGVTQTPRYLIKTRGQQVTLSCSPISGHRSVSWYQQTPGQGLQFLFEYFSETQRNKGNFPGRFSGRQFSNSRSEMNVSTLELGDSALYLCASSWADSGANVLTFGAGSRLTVL.

This clonotype has ten or more counts. The CDR3 coding sequence is TGTGCCAGCAGGATTCCAAGGGCAGATACGCAGTATTTT. Translated: CASRIPRADTQYF. The chain recombines TRBV12-3 or TRBV12-4 with TRBJ2-3; D is unclear. The CDR3 spans 13 residues. Deletions cut 6 bases from V and 4 bases from J, with 11 bases between.

A remark on this clonotype: A single base is all that separates this from a far larger clone, so a read error is likely. The chain recombines TRBV7-8 with TRBJ2-1; D is unclear. The CDR3 is made up of 14 amino acids. Germline V gene data show CDR1 as SGHVS and CDR2 as FQNEAQ. The CDR3 nucleotides are TGTGCCAGCAGCTTATACGGTGTCCCAAATGAGCAGCTCTTC. Translating it yields CASSLYGVPNEQLF.

This clonotype was seen many times. The chain links TRBV11-3 to TRBJ2-5; the D gene is possibly TRBD2 (5 bases). V was clipped by 1 base and J by 0 bases, with 9 bases between them. CDR3 length: 15 residues. Germline V CDR1 and CDR2: SGHNT, YENEEA. This CDR3 reads CASSLGTSYQETQYF. CDR3 coding DNA: TGTGCCAGCAGCTTAGGTACTAGTTACCAAGAGACCCAGTACTTC. Combining the CDR3 with reference TRBV11-3 and TRBJ2-5 gives the whole variable domain EAGVVQSPRYKIIEKKQPVAFWCNPISGHNTLYWYLQNLGQGPELLIRYENEEAVDDSQLPKDRFSAERLKGVDSTLKIQPAELGDSAVYLCASSLGTSYQETQYFGPGTRLLVL.

This clonotype has ten or more counts. The chain is built from TRBV20-1 and TRBJ2-5; D uncertain. V was clipped by 3 bases and J by 1 base, with 6 bases between them. CDR1 is DFQATT, CDR2 SNEGSKA, per germline (reference sequence). The CDR3 extends over 12 amino acids. CDR3 protein: CSASEGQETQYF. The CDR3, as DNA: TGCAGTGCTAGTGAAGGCCAAGAGACCCAGTACTTC.

The V call is TRBV7-2, the J call TRBJ2-6; the D is unclear. The CDR3 consists of 16 residues. V shed 1 base and J shed 3 bases, with 10 bases lying between them. The germline CDR1 and CDR2 sequences are SGHTA and FQGNSA. The CDR3 coding sequence is TGTGCCAGCAGCTTAGTTGGGGTCATTGGGGCCAACGTCCTGACTTTC. Translating it yields CASSLVGVIGANVLTF. Together with reference TRBV7-2 and TRBJ2-6, the CDR3 gives the full variable domain: GAGVSQSPSNKVTEKGKDVELRCDPISGHTALYWYRQSLGQGLEFLIYFQGNSAPDKSGLPSDRFSAERTGGSVSTLTIQRTQQEDSAVYLCASSLVGVIGANVLTFGAGSRLTVL.

This clonotype has ten or more counts. This chain uses TRBV12-3 or TRBV12-4 with TRBJ2-1; D not certain. The CDR3 has 14 residues. V was pared by 7 bases and J by 0 bases, with 10 bases between. Here the CDR3 DNA reads TGTGCCAGCATCCCTAGAAGCTCCTACAATGAGCAGTTCTTC. Translation gives CASIPRSSYNEQFF.

With respect to this clonotype: A read error may explain this, as a much larger clone is one base away. The chain carries TRBV11-2 and TRBJ1-2; 12 positions agree with TRBD1. This CDR3 is built from 16 residues. V lost 0 bases, J lost 4 bases, and 3 bases stayed unmatched. The germline V gene encodes CDR1 SGHAT and CDR2 FQNNGV. The DNA for the CDR3 is TGTGCCAGCAGCTTAGATCTGGGACAGGGGGCCTATGGCTACACCTTC. Its translation is CASSLDLGQGAYGYTF.

This clonotype came up many times. This chain joins TRBV20-1 and TRBJ2-2; D possibly matches TRBD1 or TRBD2 (5 bases each). V lost 5 bases to trimming and J lost 5 bases, with 12 bases between them. Germline V gives CDR1 DFQATT, CDR2 SNEGSKA (reference sequence). The CDR3 is made up of 13 amino acids. The CDR3 sequence is CSAGDRTTGELFF. In nucleotides, the CDR3 is TGCAGTGCTGGGGACCGTACTACCGGGGAGCTGTTTTTT.

As regards this clonotype: In this CDR3 the conserved last residue, phenylalanine or tryptophan, is missing, so a read error is likely. This sequence joins TRBV24-1 and TRBJ2-1; D ambiguous. The CDR3 loop spans 14 amino acids. Germline CDR1 reads KGHDR; CDR2 reads SFDVKD. The V gene lost 3 bases and the J gene lost 12 bases, with 17 bases spanning the gap. In nucleotides, the CDR3 is TGTGCCACCAGTGATCTGCACCGGGCCAAGCGGCAGTTCTCC. It translates to CATSDLHRAKRQFS.

The chain combines TRBV6-2 or TRBV6-3 with TRBJ2-5, with 7 bases matching TRBD2. The ends lost 4 bases at V and 2 bases at J; junction bases unmatched: 4. CDR3 length: 14 amino acids. Germline CDR1 and CDR2: MNHEY and SVGEGT. The CDR3: CASSWGGGQETQYF. DNA for the CDR3: TGTGCCAGCAGTTGGGGGGGGGGGCAAGAGACCCAGTACTTC.

This clonotype was observed many times. This chain joins TRBV2 and TRBJ1-4, with 7 positions matching TRBD1. The CDR3 has 14 amino acids. V was pared by 6 bases and J by 6 bases, with 7 bases of the junction left unmatched. CDR1 is SNHLY and CDR2 is FYNNEI in the germline V gene. The CDR3 is CASRSRGLDEKLFF. CDR3 coding DNA: TGTGCCAGCAGAAGCAGGGGGTTGGATGAAAAACTGTTTTTT.

About this clonotype itself: A much larger clone is a single base away; this may be a read error. The chain couples TRBV29-1 to TRBJ2-1, with no clear D. Germline lookup yields CDR1 SQVTM and CDR2 ANQGSEA. This CDR3 contains 12 residues. This chain's CDR3 is CSGLKRNSEQLF. The DNA for the CDR3 is TGCAGCGGGTTAAAGAGAAACAGTGAGCAGCTCTTC.

This clonotype was recorded at least ten times. The J gene is TRBJ1-2, the V gene TRBV12-3 or TRBV12-4; D might be TRBD1 (6 bases). V was clipped by 1 base and J by 4 bases, with 16 bases between them. This CDR3 is built from 16 residues. The DNA for the CDR3 is TGTGCCAGCAGTTTAGATAAGTGGGGGGCCGGCTATGGCTACACCTTC. Protein sequence: CASSLDKWGAGYGYTF.

In this sample, this clonotype turned up many times. The V gene is TRBV5-1, the J gene TRBJ2-7; a weak D match, TRBD2 (6 bases). The CDR3 is 16 amino acids. Per germline, CDR1 SGHRS and CDR2 YFSETQ. The V end was cut by 1 base, the J end by 0 bases, with 14 bases between. The CDR3 sequence: CASSLNAGPSSYEQYF. The CDR3 nucleotides read TGCGCCAGCAGCTTGAATGCGGGGCCCTCCTCCTACGAGCAGTACTTC.

This clonotype was counted ten times or more. J is TRBJ2-1 and V is TRBV7-3; D is unclear. Germline CDR1 and CDR2: SGHTA and FQGTGA. The CDR3 is 16 amino acids. V was trimmed by 1 base and J by 2 bases, leaving 12 bases between them. This CDR3 reads CASSLIPLQTYNEQFF. The CDR3 nucleotides read TGTGCCAGCAGCTTAATCCCCCTTCAAACCTACAATGAGCAGTTCTTC.